This passage covers 27 T cell receptor beta chains from one sample sequenced in a study of blood T cell repertoires in COVID-19. The data were produced by immunoSEQ multiplex PCR, yet TCRdb's version contains in-frame clones alone and is incomplete. The sample consists of about 62,000 clones, roughly 72% of them appearing once. The sample consisted of peripheral blood. The receptors here all came from a woman aged 45-59 years with active or convalescent COVID-19.

The gene calls are TRBV5-1 and TRBJ2-1; 10 bases agree with TRBD2. CDR1 SGHRS and CDR2 YFSETQ come from the germline V gene. This CDR3 is built from 15 residues. Trimming took 4 bases from V and 8 from J; bases not matched to a gene: 9. CDR3 sequence (DNA): TGCGCCAGCAGCACGGGGACTAGCGAATGGGATGAGCAGTTCTTC. It encodes CASSTGTSEWDEQFF.

This chain uses TRBV11-2 with TRBJ2-7; 8 positions agree with TRBD1. This CDR3 has 13 residues. The germline gives CDR1 SGHAT, CDR2 FQNNGV. J lost 6 bases, V lost 5 bases, and 6 bases had no gene match. The CDR3 coding sequence is TGTGCCAGCAGCCCCGACAGGGGAAGCGAGCAGTACTTC. This encodes CASSPDRGSEQYF. The full variable domain, its missing parts supplied by reference TRBV11-2 and TRBJ2-7, is EAGVAQSPRYKIIEKRQSVAFWCNPISGHATLYWYQQILGQGPKLLIQFQNNGVVDDSQLPKDRFSAERLKGVDSTLKIQPAKLEDSAVYLCASSPDRGSEQYFGPGTRLTVT.

This clone was picked up a small number of times. The chain recombines TRBV12-3 or TRBV12-4 with TRBJ2-7, with 7 positions matching TRBD1. The V and J ends lost 7 bases and 5 bases, in that order; junction bases with no gene match: 8. The CDR3 is made up of 13 amino acids. CDR3: CASTQRTGNEQYF. The CDR3 DNA is TGTGCCAGCACCCAAAGGACAGGCAACGAGCAGTACTTC.

DNA for the CDR3: TGTGCCAGCAGCTTAGCGGACCGGGGGAAAGCGGGGCCCCAAGAGACCCAGTACTTC. Protein: CASSLADRGKAGPQETQYF. The gene calls are TRBV7-9 and TRBJ2-5; 7 positions match TRBD2. The CDR3 runs 19 residues. Germline lookup yields CDR1 SEHNR and CDR2 FQNEAQ (reference sequence). J gave up 1 base and V 0 bases, and 14 bases lay outside the gene matches. The variable domain in full, completed from reference TRBV7-9 and TRBJ2-5, reads DTGVSQNPRHKITKRGQNVTFRCDPISEHNRLYWYRQTLGQGPEFLTYFQNEAQLEKSRLLSDRFSAERPKGSFSTLEIQRTEQGDSAMYLCASSLADRGKAGPQETQYFGPGTRLLVL.

V usage is TRBV7-9 and J usage is TRBJ1-6; maybe TRBD1 (6 bases). Germline CDR1 reads SEHNR; CDR2 reads FQNEAQ (reference sequence). The CDR3 is 14 amino acids. With 2 bases removed from V and 7 bases from J, the gap between germline ends came to 9 bases. CDR3 region: CASSLSGANSPLHF. CDR3 sequence (DNA): TGTGCCAGCAGCTTATCAGGGGCGAATTCACCCCTCCACTTT.

The J gene is TRBJ2-7, the V gene TRBV24-1; D not certain. Germline CDR1 KGHDR, CDR2 SFDVKD. Trimming removed 4 bases at V and 2 bases at J, with 8 bases between. The CDR3 has 13 amino acids. The DNA for the CDR3 is TGTGCCACCAGTGACTCTGCTACCTACGAGCAGTACTTC. It specifies CATSDSATYEQYF.

The chain couples TRBV3-1 (or the pseudogene TRBV3-2) to TRBJ1-5, with a possible D match to TRBD1 (6 bases). Deletions cut 4 bases from V and 2 bases from J, with 6 bases between. CDR3 length: 13 amino acids. CDR1 and CDR2 (germline): LGHDT, YNNKEL (reference sequence). CDR3 sequence reads: CASSRQGNQPQHF. In DNA, the CDR3 is TGTGCCAGCAGCCGACAGGGCAATCAGCCCCAGCATTTT.

This rearrangement joins TRBV19 to TRBJ1-6, with D unresolved. V was pared by 5 bases and J by 7 bases, with 9 bases between. CDR1 is LNHDA, CDR2 SQIVND, per germline (reference sequence). CDR3 length equals 13 residues. The CDR3 nucleotides are TGTGCCAGTAGTTCCGTAATCAATTCACCCCTCCACTTT. This sequence encodes CASSSVINSPLHF.

The chain uses TRBV5-6 and TRBJ1-2; D is unresolved. Trimming pared 0 bases from V and 4 bases from J, leaving 10 bases between. CDR1 is SGHDT and CDR2 is YYEEEE in the germline V gene. The CDR3 sequence is 14 residues long. Here the CDR3 reads CASSLVHSTYGYTF. The CDR3 DNA sequence: TGTGCCAGCAGCTTGGTGCACTCAACCTATGGCTACACCTTC.

This chain joins TRBV6-5 and TRBJ1-2, with D possibly TRBD1 on 5 matching bases. CDR1 is MNHEY and CDR2 is SVGAGI in the germline V gene. The CDR3 is 15 amino acids. V lost 7 bases and J 7 bases, leaving 22 bases between the germline ends. CDR3 region: CASKYHGTGGGGYTF. The CDR3 region has the DNA TGTGCCAGCAAATACCATGGGACGGGAGGTGGTGGCTACACCTTC.

This clone was counted once. The chain carries TRBV5-1 and TRBJ2-3; 9 nucleotides agree with TRBD1. The CDR3 has 14 amino acids. Trimming cost V 5 bases and J 5 bases; bases outside gene matches: 6. Germline-derived CDR1 and CDR2 are SGHRS and YFSETQ. The CDR3 sequence is CASSSGTGRDTQYF. CDR3 nucleotide sequence: TGCGCCAGCAGTTCCGGGACAGGGAGAGATACGCAGTATTTT. The variable domain in full, completed from reference TRBV5-1 and TRBJ2-3, reads KAGVTQTPRYLIKTRGQQVTLSCSPISGHRSVSWYQQTPGQGLQFLFEYFSETQRNKGNFPGRFSGRQFSNSRSEMNVSTLELGDSALYLCASSSGTGRDTQYFGPGTRLTVL.

There are a few counts of this clone. The V gene is TRBV5-4, the J gene TRBJ2-1; D is possibly TRBD1 (7 bases). CDR3 size: 14 residues. The germline V and J ends were trimmed by 3 bases and 5 bases, with 12 bases remaining between them. Germline V gene lookup returns CDR1 SGHNT and CDR2 YYREEE (reference sequence). The CDR3 region has the DNA TGTGCCAGCAGCTGGAGGGGGCCTAACAATGAGCAGTTCTTC. Its protein is CASSWRGPNNEQFF. Combining the CDR3 with reference TRBV5-4 and TRBJ2-1 gives the whole variable domain ETGVTQSPTHLIKTRGQQVTLRCSSQSGHNTVSWYQQALGQGPQFIFQYYREEENGRGNFPPRFSGLQFPNYSSELNVNALELDDSALYLCASSWRGPNNEQFFGPGTRLTVL.

The chain employs TRBV12-3 or TRBV12-4 and TRBJ1-2; D gene uncertain. The germline V and J ends were trimmed by 0 bases and 0 bases, with 2 bases remaining between them. The CDR3 loop spans 13 amino acids. The CDR3 region has the DNA TGTGCCAGCAGTTTAGCTACTAACTATGGCTACACCTTC. It encodes CASSLATNYGYTF.

The V gene is TRBV18, the J gene TRBJ1-2, with a weak D call TRBD1 (5 bases). The CDR3 extends over 14 amino acids. Germline CDR1 is KGHSH and CDR2 is LQKENI. The V and J ends lost 0 bases and 4 bases respectively, with 9 bases between them. CDR3 region: CASSPPGDPYGYTF. CDR3 bases: TGTGCCAGCTCACCACCAGGGGATCCCTATGGCTACACCTTC. Supplemented by reference TRBV18 and TRBJ1-2, the full variable domain reads NAGVMQNPRHLVRRRGQEARLRCSPMKGHSHVYWYRQLPEEGLKFMVYLQKENIIDESGMPKERFSAEFPKEGPSILRIQQVVRGDSAAYFCASSPPGDPYGYTFGSGTRLTVV.

The rearrangement joins TRBV5-1 to TRBJ2-5, with 7 nucleotides matching TRBD1. The CDR3 has 17 residues. V was clipped by 4 bases and J by 5 bases; unmatched bases: 17. Germline CDR1 is SGHRS and CDR2 is YFSETQ. CDR3 nucleotides: TGCGCCAGCAGCGCCGCAGTAGGGGGCCCGAAGTTGGAGACCCAGTACTTC. Protein sequence: CASSAAVGGPKLETQYF.

The rearrangement uses TRBV5-4 and TRBJ2-7; 9 nucleotides line up with TRBD2. Per germline, CDR1 SGHNT and CDR2 YYREEE (reference sequence). The CDR3 loop spans 16 amino acids. V was clipped by 4 bases and J by 7 bases; unmatched bases: 15. The CDR3 DNA sequence: TGTGCCAGCAGCCCCCCCCTGGGTAGCGGGAGTTTAGAGCAGTACTTC. Protein: CASSPPLGSGSLEQYF.

The chain uses TRBV2 and TRBJ1-1, with 10 nucleotides matching TRBD1. Germline V gene data show CDR1 as SNHLY and CDR2 as FYNNEI. V lost 5 bases to trimming and J lost 6 bases; unmatched junction nucleotides: 9. This CDR3 has 15 amino acids. The CDR3 DNA reads TGTGCCAGCAGTATGACAGGGGGCGGGAAGGCTGAAGCTTTCTTT. It specifies CASSMTGGGKAEAFF.

The V gene is TRBV6-5, the J gene TRBJ1-3; D is ambiguous. This CDR3 contains 16 residues. The V and J ends lost 2 bases and 4 bases respectively, with 15 bases between them. CDR1 and CDR2 (germline): MNHEY, SVGAGI. The CDR3 coding sequence is TGTGCCAGCAGTTACACGTTCGATGGCAGGGGAAACACCATATATTTT. Protein sequence: CASSYTFDGRGNTIYF.

The CDR3 region has the DNA TGTGCCAGCAGCCAACGACTAGCGGGAGGCAGGAACAATGAGCAGTTCTTC. Translated: CASSQRLAGGRNNEQFF. The V call is TRBV11-3, the J call TRBJ2-1, with 13 bases fitting TRBD2. The length of the CDR3 is 17 residues. Trimming took 5 bases from V and 5 from J; bases not matched to a gene: 9. The V gene's germline CDR1 is SGHNT and CDR2 YENEEA.

The rearrangement joins TRBV30 to TRBJ1-3, with D possibly TRBD1 on 6 matching bases. V shed 3 bases and J shed 0 bases, with 9 bases lying between them. Germline CDR1 GTSNPN, CDR2 SVGIG (reference sequence). The CDR3 loop spans 14 amino acids. CDR3 sequence (DNA): TGTGCCTGGAGGAGGGGGAACTCTGGAAACACCATATATTTT. Protein sequence: CAWRRGNSGNTIYF.

The rearrangement joins TRBV5-1 to TRBJ2-1; 10 bases fit TRBD2. The V gene's germline CDR1 is SGHRS and CDR2 YFSETQ. The CDR3 runs 15 residues. J lost 4 bases, V lost 4 bases, and 5 bases had no gene match. CDR3 amino acids: CASSPGLADYNEQFF. CDR3 nucleotide sequence: TGCGCCAGCAGCCCTGGACTAGCGGATTACAATGAGCAGTTCTTC.

The chain employs TRBV27 and TRBJ2-3; 13 bases agree with TRBD2. Per the germline V gene, CDR1 is MNHEY and CDR2 is SMNVEV (reference sequence). The CDR3 runs 14 residues. With V trimmed by 4 bases and J by 11 bases, 6 bases remained unmatched. The CDR3 region is CASSSPGLAGLQYF. In nucleotides, the CDR3 is TGTGCCAGCAGTTCACCGGGACTAGCGGGACTGCAGTATTTT.

The rearrangement uses TRBV5-8 and TRBJ1-1; no clear D. V was pared by 0 bases and J by 5 bases, with 8 bases between. This CDR3 has 13 amino acids. Per the germline V gene, CDR1 is SGHTS and CDR2 is YDEGEE. CDR3 loop: CASSLESYTEAFF. In DNA, the CDR3 is TGTGCCAGCAGCTTGGAGAGTTATACTGAAGCTTTCTTT.

CDR3 bases: TGTGCCAGCAGTCGGACAGCCGTTTCCCAGCATTTT. Protein product: CASSRTAVSQHF. The chain links TRBV6-2 or TRBV6-3 to TRBJ1-5; weak D call: TRBD1 (6 bases). The V and J ends lost 5 bases and 11 bases respectively, with 13 bases between them. Germline CDR1 is MNHEY and CDR2 is SVGEGT. CDR3 length equals 12 residues.

This chain links TRBV4-1 with TRBJ2-1, with 11 bases that match TRBD2. The CDR3 has 19 amino acids. V was pared by 3 bases and J by 8 bases, with 18 bases of the junction left unmatched. The germline CDR1 and CDR2 sequences are MGHRA and YSYEKL. Here the CDR3 reads CASSQFHTRASGRWDEQFF. In nucleotides, the CDR3 is TGCGCCAGCAGCCAGTTCCACACCCGGGCTAGCGGGAGGTGGGATGAGCAGTTCTTC.

Points on this clone: One junction end does not reproduce the germline sequence, and a read error may be involved. V usage is TRBV10-3 and J usage is TRBJ2-7, with 10 bases fitting TRBD2. Germline V lookup: CDR1 ENHRY, CDR2 SYGVKD. The CDR3 has 14 residues. The CDR3, as DNA: TGTGCCATCAATGAGCGGGAGGGTTCCTACGAGCAGTACTTC. Its translation: CAINEREGSYEQYF.

The rearrangement uses TRBV6-2 or TRBV6-3 and TRBJ1-2; 9 bases are a match to TRBD1. V dropped 2 bases and J dropped 4; count of bases not matched to a gene: 5. The CDR3 totals 15 residues. The germline V gene encodes CDR1 MNHEY and CDR2 SVGEGT. CDR3 sequence (DNA): TGTGCCAGCAGTTACGCCGGGACAGGGTTCTATGGCTACACCTTC. Translated: CASSYAGTGFYGYTF.